These T cell receptor beta chains were read from a single sample in a study of post-analysis software for immune sequencing data. TCRdb recomputed calls from the PCR reads with MiXCR, one row per CDR3 protein. The table has about 770,000 distinct CDR3 sequences, 35% to 55% seen once. What was sequenced was blood. These receptors all come from a girl aged 5-17 years with multiple sclerosis. The CDR3 runs from the conserved cysteine through the conserved F or W. D genes are given only for firm matches. Only part of the rows carry a size: once, few, many, or a class if the clone is expanded.

size	J	V	D	CDR3	DNA
few	TRBJ2-5	TRBV7-9	TRBD2	CASSLIPLAGGRQETQYF	TGTGCCAGCAGCTTAATCCCACTAGCGGGAGGGCGCCAAGAGACCCAGTACTTC
NA	TRBJ2-7	TRBV5-6	TRBD1	CASSFRDRVSYEQYF	TGTGCCAGCAGCTTCCGGGACAGGGTCTCCTACGAGCAGTACTTC
NA	TRBJ2-3	TRBV7-9	TRBD2	CASSLDRLAGGPGTDTQYF	TGTGCCAGCAGCTTAGATCGGCTAGCGGGAGGGCCCGGCACAGATACGCAGTATTTT
NA	TRBJ2-7	TRBV20-1	TRBD2	CSARVATSGRGYEQYF	TGCAGTGCTAGAGTTGCGACTAGCGGGAGAGGGTACGAGCAGTACTTC
few	TRBJ2-1	TRBV20-1	TRBD1	CSAQNRTGPYNEQFF	TGCAGTGCCCAGAATCGGACAGGGCCCTACAATGAGCAGTTCTTC
NA	TRBJ2-1	TRBV3-1	NA	CASSQAFPTTMQFF	TGTGCCAGCAGCCAAGCCTTCCCGACTACCATGCAGTTCTTC
few	TRBJ2-3	TRBV15	NA	CATSRVPTSSTDTQYF	TGTGCCACCAGCAGAGTGCCGACCTCTAGCACAGATACGCAGTATTTT
once	TRBJ2-7	TRBV12-5	NA	CASGFNTGIVEQYF	TGTGCTAGTGGTTTCAATACAGGGATTGTCGAGCAGTACTTC
few	TRBJ2-7	TRBV6-2/TRBV6-3	NA	CASSTGRWTSYNEQYF	TGTGCCAGCAGTACCGGACGCTGGACCTCCTACAATGAGCAGTACTTC
few	TRBJ2-1	TRBV3-1	TRBD2	CASSQGIGAGVNEQFF	TGTGCCAGCAGCCAAGGGATTGGAGCGGGAGTCAATGAGCAGTTCTTC
NA	TRBJ1-2	TRBV15	NA	CATSREDQGVEGNYGYTF	TGTGCCACCAGCAGGGAAGACCAGGGAGTTGAGGGCAACTATGGCTACACCTTC
NA	TRBJ1-1	TRBV28	TRBD1	CASRLRQGTNTEAFF	TGTGCCAGCAGGCTTAGACAGGGGACGAACACTGAAGCTTTCTTT
few	TRBJ1-2	TRBV12-3/TRBV12-4	NA	CASSLVQETIYGYTF	TGTGCCAGCAGTTTAGTACAGGAAACCATCTATGGCTACACCTTC
few	TRBJ2-1	TRBV5-1	TRBD1	CASSTGTGYNDEQFF	TGCGCCAGCAGCACAGGGACAGGGTATAACGATGAGCAGTTCTTC
few	TRBJ2-7	TRBV29-1	NA	CSVEVVGGHYEQYF	TGCAGCGTTGAAGTTGTCGGTGGCCACTACGAGCAGTACTTC
NA	TRBJ2-1	TRBV13	NA	CASSPTRIFSYNEQFF	TGTGCCAGCAGCCCGACGCGTATCTTCTCCTACAATGAGCAGTTCTTC
few	TRBJ1-2	TRBV13	TRBD1	CASRVARGHYGYTF	TGTGCCAGCAGGGTGGCCAGGGGGCACTATGGCTACACCTTC
once	TRBJ2-3	TRBV6-1	TRBD1	CASSEIGQAMGTDTQYF	TGTGCCAGCAGTGAAATTGGACAGGCAATGGGTACAGATACGCAGTATTTT
NA	TRBJ2-3	TRBV29-1	TRBD2	CSVEDPLAGLALKGTDTQYF	TGCAGCGTTGAAGATCCCCTGGCGGGACTAGCGTTGAAAGGCACAGATACGCAGTATTTT
NA	TRBJ2-7	TRBV6-5	NA	CASSPGRLPRSYEQYF	TGTGCCAGCAGCCCTGGTCGGCTGCCGCGCTCCTACGAGCAGTACTTC
NA	TRBJ2-7	TRBV6-6	TRBD1	CASSLLVGQGAYEQYF	TGTGCCAGCAGTTTACTTGTGGGACAGGGGGCCTACGAGCAGTACTTC
NA	TRBJ2-7	TRBV4-3	NA	CASSPQRSRGGYEQYF	TGCGCCAGCAGCCCCCAACGATCCAGAGGGGGCTACGAGCAGTACTTC
NA	TRBJ2-5	TRBV7-2	NA	CASSLVGGLPNQETQYF	TGTGCCAGCAGCTTAGTAGGAGGGCTACCCAACCAAGAGACCCAGTACTTC
few	TRBJ2-7	TRBV6-2/TRBV6-3	NA	CAARPVYGQYF	TGTGCGGCCCGACCGGTTTACGGGCAGTACTTC
NA	TRBJ2-5	TRBV4-2	NA	CASSQEAGQETQYF	TGTGCCAGCAGCCAAGAGGCGGGACAAGAGACCCAGTACTTC
NA	TRBJ1-2	TRBV7-8	TRBD1	CASSAGGVNYGYTF	TGTGCCAGCAGTGCAGGGGGAGTTAACTATGGCTACACCTTC
NA	TRBJ2-7	TRBV10-2	NA	CASSESLPYEQYF	TGCGCCAGCAGTGAATCACTTCCCTACGAGCAGTACTTC
NA	TRBJ2-3	TRBV5-1	NA	CASGPTRTDTQYF	TGCGCCAGCGGCCCCACACGGACAGATACGCAGTATTTT
few	TRBJ2-5	TRBV10-3	NA	CAILGHAEAYQETQYF	TGTGCCATCTTGGGACACGCGGAGGCGTACCAAGAGACCCAGTACTTC
many	TRBJ2-3	TRBV28	NA	CASMRRGEGTQYF	TGTGCCAGCATGAGACGTGGTGAGGGTACGCAGTATTTT
NA	TRBJ2-3	TRBV7-3	NA	CASSLTTQNTDTQYF	TGTGCCAGCAGCTTAACGACCCAGAACACAGATACGCAGTATTTT
NA	TRBJ2-3	TRBV9	NA	CASSVRDPTAGDTQYF	TGTGCCAGCAGCGTGCGGGACCCGACCGCCGGAGATACGCAGTATTTT
NA	TRBJ1-5	TRBV19	TRBD1	CASSSDRAFAPQHF	TGTGCCAGTAGTTCGGACAGGGCCTTCGCGCCCCAGCATTTT
few	TRBJ2-7	TRBV12-3/TRBV12-4	NA	CASRFRARRSEQYF	TGTGCCAGCAGATTCCGGGCCCGACGGAGCGAGCAGTACTTC
NA	TRBJ2-5	TRBV2	NA	CASSRSPGGQETQYF	TGTGCCAGCAGTCGAAGCCCCGGGGGTCAAGAGACCCAGTACTTC
NA	TRBJ2-7	TRBV25-1	NA	CASSEWGGPGSYEQYF	TGTGCCAGCAGTGAATGGGGGGGGCCAGGGAGCTACGAGCAGTACTTC
NA	TRBJ2-3	TRBV27	TRBD2	CASSSPIGREPQYF	TGTGCCAGCAGTTCCCCTATAGGGAGGGAGCCGCAGTATTTT
NA	TRBJ1-4	TRBV6-5	TRBD1	CASKPGQVNEKLFF	TGTGCCAGCAAACCGGGACAGGTGAATGAAAAACTGTTTTTT
NA	TRBJ2-3	TRBV9	NA	CASSVSQGPTTAQYF	TGTGCCAGCAGCGTATCACAGGGTCCGACCACAGCGCAGTATTTT
few	TRBJ2-1	TRBV5-1	TRBD2	CASSSGTSGPYNEQFF	TGCGCCAGCAGCTCCGGGACTAGCGGGCCTTACAATGAGCAGTTCTTC
NA	TRBJ1-5	TRBV3-1	NA	CASSHSSGNQPQHF	TGTGCCAGCAGCCACAGCAGCGGCAATCAGCCCCAGCATTTT
few	TRBJ2-5	TRBV27	NA	CASSVRLGMGEETQYF	TGTGCCAGCAGTGTAAGATTGGGCATGGGGGAAGAGACCCAGTACTTC
once	TRBJ1-1	TRBV18	NA	CASSYTGTALMNTEAFF	TGTGCCAGCTCGTACACCGGGACGGCCTTAATGAACACTGAAGCTTTCTTT
NA	TRBJ2-5	TRBV7-9	NA	CASSLGSSLETQYF	TGTGCCAGCAGCTTAGGGTCCTCCCTGGAGACCCAGTACTTC
NA	TRBJ2-1	TRBV7-3	NA	CASSERARAGGYNEQFF	TGTGCCAGCAGCGAAAGGGCAAGGGCTGGGGGTTACAATGAGCAGTTCTTC
NA	TRBJ2-1	TRBV14	TRBD2	CASSQGGLAGDNLFYNEQFF	TGTGCCAGCAGCCAAGGGGGACTAGCGGGAGACAATCTCTTCTACAATGAGCAGTTCTTC
few	TRBJ2-7	TRBV20-1	NA	CSASHPGLYEQYF	TGCAGTGCTAGCCACCCAGGGCTATACGAGCAGTACTTC
few	TRBJ2-1	TRBV24-1	NA	CATSPGDPYNEQFF	TGTGCCACCAGCCCAGGTGACCCTTACAATGAGCAGTTCTTC
few	TRBJ1-2	TRBV20-1	NA	CSARVGAGFNYGYTF	TGCAGTGCTAGAGTCGGGGCAGGATTTAACTATGGCTACACCTTC
NA	TRBJ2-1	TRBV20-1	TRBD2	CSAREAPKGTSGNEQFF	TGCAGTGCTAGAGAGGCCCCGAAGGGGACTAGCGGTAATGAGCAGTTCTTC
NA	TRBJ1-1	TRBV29-1	NA	CSVIEGNTEAFF	TGCAGCGTTATTGAGGGGAACACTGAAGCTTTCTTT
few	TRBJ2-1	TRBV20-1	TRBD2	CSATISGGPYNEQFF	TGCAGTGCTACTATTAGCGGGGGTCCCTACAATGAGCAGTTCTTC
few	TRBJ2-1	TRBV6-6	NA	CASSYWSGYNEQFF	TGTGCCAGCAGTTACTGGTCGGGGTACAATGAGCAGTTCTTC
many	TRBJ2-3	TRBV24-1	NA	CATSDFSDTQYF	TGTGCCACCAGTGATTTCTCAGATACGCAGTATTTT
NA	TRBJ2-7	TRBV5-7	NA	CASSFQDPYEQYF	TGTGCCAGCAGCTTCCAGGATCCCTACGAGCAGTACTTC
NA	TRBJ2-7	TRBV28	NA	CASSLDWGYEQYF	TGTGCCAGCAGTTTAGATTGGGGCTACGAGCAGTACTTC
NA	TRBJ2-5	TRBV5-1	NA	CASSAEPGETQYF	TGCGCCAGCAGCGCCGAACCAGGGGAGACCCAGTACTTC
NA	TRBJ2-7	TRBV6-5	NA	CASSYGLFNEQYF	TGTGCCAGCAGTTACGGACTGTTCAATGAGCAGTACTTC
few	TRBJ2-5	TRBV6-6	TRBD2	CASRPELAGAQETQYF	TGTGCCAGCAGACCAGAACTAGCGGGCGCCCAAGAGACCCAGTACTTC